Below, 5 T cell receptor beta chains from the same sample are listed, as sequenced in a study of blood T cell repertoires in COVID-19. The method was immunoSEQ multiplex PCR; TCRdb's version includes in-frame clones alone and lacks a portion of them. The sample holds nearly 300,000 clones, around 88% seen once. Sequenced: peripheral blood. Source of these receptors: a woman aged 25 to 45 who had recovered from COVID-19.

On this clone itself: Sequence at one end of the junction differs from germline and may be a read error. The CDR3 is CVSSRLAGETQYF. CDR3 DNA sequence: TGCGTCAGCAGCAGACTAGCGGGAGAGACCCAGTACTTC. The chain carries TRBV4-1 and TRBJ2-5, with TRBD2 identical over 10 bases. The CDR3 has 13 amino acids. The germline V gene has CDR1 MGHRA and CDR2 YSYEKL.

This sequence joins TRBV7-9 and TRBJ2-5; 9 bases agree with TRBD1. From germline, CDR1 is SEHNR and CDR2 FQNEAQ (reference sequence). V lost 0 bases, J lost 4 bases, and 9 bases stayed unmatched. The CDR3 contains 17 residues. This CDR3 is CASSLAGPGQGTETQYF. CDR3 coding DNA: TGTGCCAGCAGCTTAGCGGGACCGGGACAGGGAACAGAGACCCAGTACTTC.

CDR3 nucleotide sequence: TGTGCCAACGGACAGGGCCTCCAAGAGACCCAGTACTTC. Protein: CANGQGLQETQYF. This sequence joins TRBV10-3 and TRBJ2-5; 8 bases are a match to TRBD1. Germline-derived CDR1 and CDR2 are ENHRY and SYGVKD. This CDR3 contains 13 residues. The J segment lost 1 base and the V segment lost 10 bases, leaving 5 bases of the junction unmatched.

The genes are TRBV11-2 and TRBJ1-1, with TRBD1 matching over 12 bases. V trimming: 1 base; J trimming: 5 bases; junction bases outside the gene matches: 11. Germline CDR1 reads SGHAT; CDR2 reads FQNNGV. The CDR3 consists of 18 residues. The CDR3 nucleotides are TGTGCCAGCAGCTTAGTGTTTAGGGACAGGGGGCCGGGGACTGAAGCTTTCTTT. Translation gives CASSLVFRDRGPGTEAFF. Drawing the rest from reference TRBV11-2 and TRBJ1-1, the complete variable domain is EAGVAQSPRYKIIEKRQSVAFWCNPISGHATLYWYQQILGQGPKLLIQFQNNGVVDDSQLPKDRFSAERLKGVDSTLKIQPAKLEDSAVYLCASSLVFRDRGPGTEAFFGQGTRLTVV.

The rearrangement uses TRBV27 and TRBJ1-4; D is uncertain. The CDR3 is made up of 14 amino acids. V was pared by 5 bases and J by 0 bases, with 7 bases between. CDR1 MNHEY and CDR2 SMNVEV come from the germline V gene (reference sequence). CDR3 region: CASSRDATNEKLFF. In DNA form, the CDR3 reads TGTGCCAGCAGTCGGGATGCAACTAATGAAAAACTGTTTTTT.